The clone carrying this TCR beta chain has at least ten counts. What it recognizes is unknown. This record belongs to a study of human T cells and chemical hapten exposure. Overall study findings and caveats: Among TCRs, those above 1 in 1000 frequency were unaffected by DPC sensitization. Among expanded TCRs, significantly more large CDR3 similarity clusters formed than among controls.

MiXCR, applied by TCRdb to the RACE reads, yields one record per CDR3 protein. Found here are roughly 100,000 distinct CDR3 sequences, more than 9.5% of them singletons; the top ten hold under 4.5%. Time point given: patch test 1, 2 weeks after DPC sensitization. Stated treatment: therapeutic diphenylcyclopropenone sensitization with weekly scalp DPC. Germline trimming cut 1 base from V and 2 bases from J; bases unmatched to any gene: 4. The CDR3 totals 16 residues. Germline loops: CDR1 DFQATT, CDR2 SNEGSKA (reference sequence). The sequenced sample was whole blood, obtained in connection with sensitization to the hapten diphenylcyclopropenone (DPC). This receptor was taken from a woman aged 40 to 50 with alopecia areata. Some clones in this sample may be carry-over from other donors' samples. This sequence joins TRBV20-1 and TRBJ2-7; 14 positions agree with TRBD2. The CDR3 DNA reads as TGCAGTGCTAGAGGGACTAGCGGGGGGACTCCCTACGAGCAGTACTTC. Translation gives CSARGTSGGTPYEQYF.